This is a list of T cell receptor beta chains from one sample in a study of CD8+CD57+ T cells in acquired aplastic anemia. From the reads, TCRdb called clonotypes with MiXCR, one entry per CDR3 protein. The table shows roughly 190,000 distinct CDR3 sequences, with less than 65% occurring only once. What was sequenced was sorted CD4+, CD8+, or CD8+CD57+ T cells (not recorded which) from PBMCs. Receptor source: a human donor in good health, serving as a control. The CDR3 runs from the conserved cysteine through the conserved F or W. D genes are given only for firm matches. Some rows have no size entry. The others give once, few or many, or a class for an expanded clone.

clone_size d_call j_call v_call cdr3_nt cdr3_aa
many TRBD2 TRBJ2-3 TRBV20-1 TGCAGTGCTAACGGACTAGCGGGGCCAATGGGCACAGATACGCAGTATTTT CSANGLAGPMGTDTQYF
- - TRBJ2-7 TRBV7-9 TGTGCCAGCAGCTTAGTGGACAGGCAGTACTTC CASSLVDRQYF
- - TRBJ2-3 TRBV29-1 TGCAGCGTAGGGGGGGTCCGCGGCCGGGAAGATACGCAGTATTTT CSVGGVRGREDTQYF
- - TRBJ2-3 TRBV2 TGTGCCAGCAGACTAACGACAGATACGCAGTATTTT CASRLTTDTQYF
many - TRBJ2-7 TRBV3-1 TGTGCCAGCAGCCAAGGATTTCTGGGGAGCTACGAGCAGTACTTC CASSQGFLGSYEQYF
- - TRBJ2-7 TRBV20-1 TGCAGTGCTAGAGAGGGTGGCAACGAGCAGTACTTC CSAREGGNEQYF
many - TRBJ2-5 TRBV4-3 TGCGCCAGCAGCCATATAGTCGGAGAGACCCAGTACTTC CASSHIVGETQYF
few TRBD1 TRBJ2-7 TRBV20-1 TGCAGTGCTAGAGATGTCCGGACAGGCAAATCCTACGAGCAGTACTTC CSARDVRTGKSYEQYF
many TRBD2 TRBJ2-3 TRBV10-2 TGCGCCAGCAGTGATCCGGCGGGGGGTAGCACAGATACGCAGTATTTT CASSDPAGGSTDTQYF
few TRBD1 TRBJ2-7 TRBV5-1 TGCGCCAGGCCCAACGGGACAGGGGTCTCCTACGAGCAGTACTTC CARPNGTGVSYEQYF
once TRBD2 TRBJ2-5 TRBV9 TGTGCCAGCAGCGTAGCGGCTAGCGGGGGCCAAGAGACCCAGTACTTC CASSVAASGGQETQYF
- - TRBJ2-1 TRBV7-2 TGTGCCAGCAGCTTAGACCGGTTATACAATGAGCAGTTCTTC CASSLDRLYNEQFF
many - TRBJ2-3 TRBV6-5 TGTGCCAGCAGTTCCCAGGGGGGTGACACAGATACGCAGTATTTT CASSSQGGDTDTQYF
- - TRBJ2-3 TRBV7-9 TGTGCCAGCATTCAAGCGGCAGCCACAGATACGCAGTATTTT CASIQAAATDTQYF
- - TRBJ2-7 TRBV4-1 TGCGCCAGCAGCCAAGGGAGGGGGGGTAGCTACGAGCAGTACTTC CASSQGRGGSYEQYF
- TRBD1 TRBJ2-1 TRBV7-7 TGTGCCAGCAGCTCCTCAGGGGGCAGGGAGCAGTTCTTC CASSSSGGREQFF
- - TRBJ1-6 TRBV30 TGTGCCTGGAGTGTAGCTTTGGGCAATTCACCCCTCCACTTT CAWSVALGNSPLHF
few - TRBJ2-7 TRBV9 TGTGCCAGCAGCCCCGACAGCTCCTACGAGCAGTACTTC CASSPDSSYEQYF
- - TRBJ1-2 TRBV7-6 TGTGCCAGCAGTAAAGGACTTAGCTATGGCTACACCTTC CASSKGLSYGYTF
many TRBD2 TRBJ2-3 TRBV20-1 TGCAGTGCTTTTAGCGGGATTACCTATACGCAGTATTTT CSAFSGITYTQYF
many TRBD1 TRBJ1-4 TRBV6-1 TGTGCCAGCAGTGACGACCCCCACAGGGGGCGGGATGAAAAACTGTTTTTT CASSDDPHRGRDEKLFF
many TRBD2 TRBJ2-5 TRBV7-2 TGTGCCAGCAGCACTGGACTAGCGGGGCAAGAGACCCAGTACTTC CASSTGLAGQETQYF
- - TRBJ1-5 TRBV2 TGTGCCAGCAGTGAATCGTTTGCCATAACCAGTCAGCCCCAGCATTTT CASSESFAITSQPQHF
- TRBD2 TRBJ2-5 TRBV7-4 TGTGCCAGCAGCTCCGGACTAGCGGGGGGAAAAGAGACCCAGTACTTC CASSSGLAGGKETQYF
- - TRBJ2-7 TRBV10-1 TGCGCCAGCAGTGAGTCAGGGGTCCGGGATCGCGAGCAGTACTTC CASSESGVRDREQYF
- TRBD2 TRBJ2-7 TRBV9 TGTGCCAGCAGCCACCTGCCAGGACTAGCGGCTCGGGGGGAGCAGTACTTC CASSHLPGLAARGEQYF
- - TRBJ1-4 TRBV7-9 TGTGCCAGCAGCCGGGACCAAGGCCAACTGTTTTTT CASSRDQGQLFF
few - TRBJ1-1 TRBV20-1 TGCAGTGCCCCGAGGGTCGACAGGCACACTGAAGCTTTCTTT CSAPRVDRHTEAFF
many - TRBJ2-3 TRBV12-3/TRBV12-4 TGTGCCAGCAGTTTCGTCGCGGATACGCAGTATTTT CASSFVADTQYF
once TRBD1 TRBJ1-2 TRBV7-9 TGTGCCAGCAGCCCCAGACAGGGAGTGGGCTACACCTTC CASSPRQGVGYTF
- - TRBJ1-4 TRBV29-1 TGCAGCGTTGAAGTTCGGGACCTTCGCTCTGGGGCAGGGGAAAAACTGTTTTTT CSVEVRDLRSGAGEKLFF
- - TRBJ1-6 TRBV15 TGTGCCACGCAGACAGGACGGAATTCACCCCTCCACTTT CATQTGRNSPLHF
- TRBD1 TRBJ1-6 TRBV20-1 TGCAGTGGGCTCGGGACAGGGGATTCACCCCTCCACTTT CSGLGTGDSPLHF
- TRBD2 TRBJ2-5 TRBV5-6 TGTGCCAGCAGCTTTTCTCCGGGACTAGCGGGGGCCCCGGGAGAGACCCAGTACTTC CASSFSPGLAGAPGETQYF
many TRBD1 TRBJ2-2 TRBV5-8 TGTGCCAGCAGCCCGGGGACAGGGGGTCTTACCGGGGAGCTGTTTTTT CASSPGTGGLTGELFF
many - TRBJ1-6 TRBV7-2 TGTGCCAGCAGCTCGGGGGTGAACGCCCTCCACTTT CASSSGVNALHF
- - TRBJ1-1 TRBV7-9 TGTGCCAGCAGTGACCGCTTGGGTACTGAAGCTTTCTTT CASSDRLGTEAFF
- TRBD2 TRBJ2-1 TRBV20-1 TGCAGTGCTCCACCCACGGGGGGGTACAATGAGCAGTTCTTC CSAPPTGGYNEQFF
many - TRBJ2-5 TRBV29-1 TGCAGCGGGACGGTCCAAGAGACCCAGTACTTC CSGTVQETQYF
many - TRBJ2-5 TRBV9 TGTGCCAGCAGCGCAATACTCCCCCAGTACTTC CASSAILPQYF
many TRBD2 TRBJ2-3 TRBV25-1 TGTGCCAGCAGCGCAGGACTAGCATGGACAGATACGCAGTATTTT CASSAGLAWTDTQYF
- - TRBJ1-5 TRBV10-2 TGCGCCAGCAGTGAGGCGGGATGGGGCAATCAGCCCCAGCATTTT CASSEAGWGNQPQHF
many - TRBJ1-2 TRBV28 TGTGCCAGCAGTTTGGATTGGGCCAGCAACTATGGCTACACCTTC CASSLDWASNYGYTF
- TRBD2 TRBJ2-3 TRBV5-1 TGCGCCAGCAGCTTTTCGGGGGGGAACACAGATACGCAGTATTTT CASSFSGGNTDTQYF
many TRBD1 TRBJ1-1 TRBV11-3 TGTGCCAGCAGCCCATCCGGGACAGTTAACACTGAAGCTTTCTTT CASSPSGTVNTEAFF
many - TRBJ1-2 TRBV5-5 TGTGCCAGCAGTCCCCTCATGATACGGGGGGCGCGGTATAGCTACACCTTC CASSPLMIRGARYSYTF
many - TRBJ2-2 TRBV12-3/TRBV12-4 TGTGCCAGCCGTTCTAGGGAACGGGAGCTGTTTTTT CASRSRERELFF
- - TRBJ1-2 TRBV24-1 TGTGCCACCAGTGATTTTCAGCGTATGACCTTC CATSDFQRMTF
- - TRBJ1-5 TRBV19 TGTGCCACCCGGCCCCTTACAGGGAGTAGCAATCAGCCCCAGCATTTT CATRPLTGSSNQPQHF
- - TRBJ1-4 TRBV7-6 TGTGCCAGCAGCCCTCGGCTACCGGGAAAACTGTTTTTT CASSPRLPGKLFF